This T cell receptor (beta chain) derives from a study of T-cell reconstitution after alpha-beta-depleted transplantation in children (dated by TCRdb to between 2015 and 2016). About the investigation overall: The study quantitatively tracked T-cell immune reconstitution after TCRalphabeta/CD19-depleted allogeneic hematopoietic cell transplantation in children using TCR repertoire profiling.

The method was PCR. The instrument given in TCRdb is Illumina HiSeq 2500. TCR library preparation used molecular barcoding, with unique molecular identifiers applied to normalize quantification of the TCRbeta repertoire. The public reads were reprocessed in TCRdb via fastp at Q25 and MiXCR, keeping in-frame beta chains. Merged by CDR3 protein, the rows form single entries marked with the most common genes and DNA. Within this sample are 300,000 or so distinct CDR3 sequences, with around 20% of them counted one time only. Over 9.5% of the sample is in the top ten clones. Beyond this particular receptor, the publication reports: In some patients, the high TCRbeta diversity seen at day 60 was put down to recipient T cells and intrathymic progenitors that had survived conditioning. Over subsequent months, a decline in hyperexpanded clone frequencies was noted, and after one year, T-cell counts and TCRbeta diversity were mostly ascribed to newly produced T cells. The apparently early recovery of alphabetaT-cell counts about two months after transplant reportedly depended on only several hundred rapidly expanded clones that came from non-depleted graft cells.

Reading the label with the study, this specimen's treatment or condition is: allogeneic hematopoietic cell transplantation with graft depleted of TCRalphabeta T cells and CD19 B cells. The children who served as transplant recipients had been given grafts of TCRalphabeta/CD19-depleted allogeneic hematopoietic cells. This clonotype was recorded a few times. Its antigen is unknown. Within one base of it there is no much larger clone, and no base qualities were kept. This specimen was PBMCs, mostly from graft donor cells, taken 180 days after TCRalphabeta/CD19-depleted stem cell transplant. This sequence was found in a male patient aged 10-17 years who had a stem cell transplant for acute lymphoblastic leukemia, so the T cells may come from the graft donor.

The DNA reads TGTGCCAGCAGCTTACCTACGGGACAGGTCATGGGGGAGCAGTTCTTC. Its protein reads: CASSLPTGQVMGEQFF. Rearrangement joined TRBV7-9 to TRBJ2-1; 8 central nucleotides agree with TRBD1. The CDR3 goes from the cysteine to the phenylalanine over 16 residues. Only CDR3 DNA remains: 48 bases, in frame from the first base. The V end gives up 2 bases and the J end 10 bases, leaving 13 bases in the junction not matched to a gene. CDR1 and CDR2 were assigned from the germline V gene (reference sequence) as SEHNR and FQNEAQ. The variable domain in full, with residues beyond the CDR3 obtained from the reference TRBV7-9 and TRBJ2-1 genes, is DTGVSQNPRHKITKRGQNVTFRCDPISEHNRLYWYRQTLGQGPEFLTYFQNEAQLEKSRLLSDRFSAERPKGSFSTLEIQRTEQGDSAMYLCASSLPTGQVMGEQFFGPGTRLTVL.